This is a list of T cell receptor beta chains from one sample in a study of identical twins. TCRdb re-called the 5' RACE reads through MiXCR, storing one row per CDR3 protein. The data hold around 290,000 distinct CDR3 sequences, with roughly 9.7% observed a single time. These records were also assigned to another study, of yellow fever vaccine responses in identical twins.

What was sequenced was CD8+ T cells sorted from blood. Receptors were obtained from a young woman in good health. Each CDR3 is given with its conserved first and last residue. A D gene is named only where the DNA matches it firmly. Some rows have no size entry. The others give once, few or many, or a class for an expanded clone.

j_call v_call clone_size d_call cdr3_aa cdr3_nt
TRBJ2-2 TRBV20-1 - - CSASRTRNTGELFF TGCAGTGCTAGCCGAACTAGGAACACCGGGGAGCTGTTTTTT
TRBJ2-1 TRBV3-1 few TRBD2 CASSQDKVASGNNEQFF TGTGCCAGCAGCCAAGATAAGGTGGCTAGCGGGAACAATGAGCAGTTCTTC
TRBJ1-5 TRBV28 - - CASSFTLAGSSNQPQHF TGTGCCAGCAGTTTCACCCTCGCGGGCAGTAGCAATCAGCCCCAGCATTTT
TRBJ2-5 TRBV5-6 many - CASSLGRRQWEETQYF TGTGCCAGCAGCTTAGGACGACGGCAGTGGGAAGAGACCCAGTACTTC
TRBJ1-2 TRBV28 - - CASSFLAISGYTF TGTGCCAGCAGTTTTTTGGCTATATCGGGCTACACCTTC
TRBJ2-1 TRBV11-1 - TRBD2 CASSLPGTVSALAGRNEQFF TGTGCCAGCAGCTTACCGGGGACAGTTTCAGCTCTAGCGGGAAGAAATGAGCAGTTCTTC
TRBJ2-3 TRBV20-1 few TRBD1 CSARAGTGEVDTQYF TGCAGTGCTCGGGCCGGGACAGGGGAAGTAGATACGCAGTATTTT
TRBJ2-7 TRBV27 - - CASSLRRKPYEQYF TGTGCCAGCAGTTTACGCCGCAAGCCCTACGAGCAGTACTTC
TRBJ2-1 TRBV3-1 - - CASRLLGNEQFF TGTGCCAGCCGGTTGTTGGGGAATGAGCAGTTCTTC
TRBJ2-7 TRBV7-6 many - CASSLLAGNYEQYF TGTGCCAGCAGCTTACTCGCGGGAAACTACGAGCAGTACTTC
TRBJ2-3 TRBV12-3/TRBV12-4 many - CASRMGASTDTQYF TGTGCCAGCAGGATGGGGGCTAGCACAGATACGCAGTATTTT
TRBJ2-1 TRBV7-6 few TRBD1 CASSLGGQGFGNEQFF TGTGCCAGCAGCTTGGGGGGACAGGGCTTTGGAAATGAGCAGTTCTTC
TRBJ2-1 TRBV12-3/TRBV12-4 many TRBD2 CASSSLAGGPYNEQFF TGTGCCAGCAGTTCACTAGCGGGAGGGCCCTACAATGAGCAGTTCTTC
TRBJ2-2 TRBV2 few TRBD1 CASSEQLQGSSGELFF TGTGCCAGCAGTGAGCAACTACAGGGGTCATCCGGGGAGCTGTTTTTT
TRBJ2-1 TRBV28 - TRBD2 CASSIAGLNEQFF TGTGCCAGCAGTATAGCGGGATTGAATGAGCAGTTCTTC
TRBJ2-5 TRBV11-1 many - CASSFPRIGPDRNTQETQYF TGTGCCAGCAGCTTCCCGAGGATTGGACCCGACCGTAATACCCAAGAGACCCAGTACTTC
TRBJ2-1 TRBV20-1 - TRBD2 CSARTLAGAYNEQFF TGCAGTGCTAGAACCCTAGCGGGGGCCTACAATGAGCAGTTCTTC
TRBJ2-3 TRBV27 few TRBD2 CASSSSGGGTDTQYF TGTGCCAGCAGCTCTAGCGGGGGGGGCACAGATACGCAGTATTTT
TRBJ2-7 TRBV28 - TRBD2 CASSSSGRSYEQNF TGTGCCAGCAGTTCTAGCGGCCGCTCCTACGAGCAGAACTTC
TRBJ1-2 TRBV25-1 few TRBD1 CASSDTGALNYGYTF TGTGCCAGCAGTGATACAGGGGCCCTTAACTATGGCTACACCTTC
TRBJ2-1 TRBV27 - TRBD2 CASSSSRTSLYNEQFF TGTGCCAGCAGTTCCTCCCGGACTAGCCTCTACAATGAGCAGTTCTTC
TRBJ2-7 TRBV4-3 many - CASSPHAGTISYEQYF TGCGCCAGCAGCCCCCACGCCGGGACAATTTCCTACGAGCAGTACTTC
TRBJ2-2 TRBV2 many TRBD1 CASSEYGTGGFPGELFF TGTGCCAGCAGTGAATACGGGACAGGGGGCTTCCCCGGGGAGCTGTTTTTT
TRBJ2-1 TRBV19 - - CASSHGGLEQFF TGTGCCAGTAGTCACGGCGGCCTCGAGCAGTTCTTC
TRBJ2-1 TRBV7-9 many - CASSDDGNEQFF TGTGCCAGCAGCGACGACGGGAATGAGCAGTTCTTC
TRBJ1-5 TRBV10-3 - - CAIRGRENQPQHF TGTGCCATCAGAGGACGGGAAAATCAGCCCCAGCATTTT
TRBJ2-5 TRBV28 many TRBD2 CASSLLAGDGETQYF TGTGCCAGCAGTTTACTAGCGGGAGACGGAGAGACCCAGTACTTC
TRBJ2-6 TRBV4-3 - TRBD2 CASSQVRGSGANVLTF TGCGCCAGCAGCCAAGTGCGGGGGTCTGGGGCCAACGTCCTGACTTTC
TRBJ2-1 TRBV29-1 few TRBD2 CSVPTSGGDRFF TGCAGCGTTCCAACTAGCGGGGGGGATCGGTTCTTC
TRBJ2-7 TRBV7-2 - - CASSWGDSEAYEQYF TGTGCCAGCAGCTGGGGGGACAGCGAAGCCTACGAGCAGTACTTC
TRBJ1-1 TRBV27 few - CASSSPGASGTEAFF TGTGCCAGCAGCTCGCCCGGCGCATCGGGCACTGAAGCTTTCTTT
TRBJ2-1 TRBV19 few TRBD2 CASSHSGGDNEQFF TGTGCCAGTAGTCATAGCGGGGGGGACAATGAGCAGTTCTTC
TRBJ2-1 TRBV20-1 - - CSASGVGAYNDQFF TGCAGTGCTAGTGGGGTGGGAGCCTACAATGACCAGTTCTTC
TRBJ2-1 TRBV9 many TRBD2 CASSPSGNSYNEQFF TGTGCCAGCAGCCCAAGCGGGAACTCCTACAATGAGCAGTTCTTC
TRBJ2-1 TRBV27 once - CASSSFIGPYNEQFF TGTGCCAGCAGTTCTTTCATCGGCCCCTACAATGAGCAGTTCTTC
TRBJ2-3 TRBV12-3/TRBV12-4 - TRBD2 CASSTYLVSGSRFFDTQYF TGTGCCAGCAGTACCTACCTAGTTAGCGGGAGTAGGTTTTTCGATACGCAGTATTTT
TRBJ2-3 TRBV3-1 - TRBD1 CASSQVGQGASTDTQYF TGTGCCAGCAGCCAAGTGGGGCAGGGGGCAAGCACAGATACGCAGTATTTT
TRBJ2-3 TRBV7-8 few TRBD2 CATRLAGSTDTQYF TGTGCCACACGACTAGCGGGAAGTACAGATACGCAGTATTTT
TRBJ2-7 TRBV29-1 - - CSVEEAGTYEQYF TGCAGCGTTGAAGAGGCAGGGACCTACGAGCAGTACTTC
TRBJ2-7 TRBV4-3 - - CASSQGVGLAYEQYF TGCGCCAGCAGCCAAGGTGTCGGGTTGGCCTACGAACAGTACTTC
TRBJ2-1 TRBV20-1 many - CSAAGYNNEQFF TGCAGTGCGGCGGGCTACAACAATGAGCAGTTCTTC
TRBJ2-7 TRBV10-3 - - CAISEDNSYEQYF TGTGCCATCAGTGAGGACAACTCCTACGAGCAGTACTTC